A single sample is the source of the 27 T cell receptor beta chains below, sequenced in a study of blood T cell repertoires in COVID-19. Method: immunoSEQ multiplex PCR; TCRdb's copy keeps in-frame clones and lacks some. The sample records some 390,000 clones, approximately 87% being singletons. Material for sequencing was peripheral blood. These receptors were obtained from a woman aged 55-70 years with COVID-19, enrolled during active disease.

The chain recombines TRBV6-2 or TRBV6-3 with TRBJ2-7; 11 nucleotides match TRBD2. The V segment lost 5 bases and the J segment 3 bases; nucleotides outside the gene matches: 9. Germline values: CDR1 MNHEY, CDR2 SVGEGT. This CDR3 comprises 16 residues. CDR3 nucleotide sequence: TGTGCCAGCAGTCGACTGACTAGCGGGGCGAACTACGAGCAGTACTTC. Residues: CASSRLTSGANYEQYF.

This CDR3 is CATRTGYDRNQPQHF. As DNA, the CDR3 is TGTGCCACCAGGACAGGGTACGACCGAAATCAGCCCCAGCATTTT. J is TRBJ1-5 and V is TRBV15; TRBD1 matches at 7 bases. Germline V lookup: CDR1 LNHNV, CDR2 YYDKDF (reference sequence). J lost 4 bases, V lost 6 bases, and 9 bases had no gene match. This CDR3 is 15 amino acids long.

CDR3: CASSSYDRDEQYF. The DNA of the CDR3 is TGTGCCAGCAGCTCCTATGACAGGGACGAGCAGTACTTC. The V call is TRBV11-3, the J call TRBJ2-7, with 7 bases aligning to TRBD1. The CDR3 is 13 amino acids. The V gene end was trimmed by 4 bases and the J gene end by 5 bases; junction bases not matched to a gene: 5. Germline V gene lookup returns CDR1 SGHNT and CDR2 YENEEA.

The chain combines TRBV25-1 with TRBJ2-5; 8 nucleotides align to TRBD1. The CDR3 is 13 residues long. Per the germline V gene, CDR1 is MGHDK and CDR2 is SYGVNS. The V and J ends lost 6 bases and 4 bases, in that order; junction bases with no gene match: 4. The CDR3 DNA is TGTGCCAGCAGACAGGGACAGGTAGAGACCCAGTACTTC. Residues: CASRQGQVETQYF.

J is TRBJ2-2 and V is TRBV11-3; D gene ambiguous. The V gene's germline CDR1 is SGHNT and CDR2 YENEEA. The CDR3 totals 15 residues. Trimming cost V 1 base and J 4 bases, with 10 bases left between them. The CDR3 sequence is CASSLGAAFTGELFF. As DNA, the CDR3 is TGTGCCAGCAGCTTAGGCGCGGCTTTCACCGGGGAGCTGTTTTTT.

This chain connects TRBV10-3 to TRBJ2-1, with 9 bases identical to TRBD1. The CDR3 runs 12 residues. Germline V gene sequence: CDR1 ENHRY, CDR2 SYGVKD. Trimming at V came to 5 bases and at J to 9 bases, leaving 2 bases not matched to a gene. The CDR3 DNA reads TGTGCCATCAGTTCGACAGGGGGTGAGCAGTTCTTC. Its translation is CAISSTGGEQFF.

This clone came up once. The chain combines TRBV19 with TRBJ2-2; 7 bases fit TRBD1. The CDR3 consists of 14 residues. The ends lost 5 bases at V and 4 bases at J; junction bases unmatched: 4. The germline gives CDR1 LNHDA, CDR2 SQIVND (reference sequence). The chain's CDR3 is CASSLTGSTGELFF. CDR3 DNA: TGTGCCAGTAGTCTGACAGGGAGCACCGGGGAGCTGTTTTTT. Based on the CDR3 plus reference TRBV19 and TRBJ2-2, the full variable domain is DGGITQSPKYLFRKEGQNVTLSCEQNLNHDAMYWYRQDPGQGLRLIYYSQIVNDFQKGDIAEGYSVSREKKESFPLTVTSAQKNPTAFYLCASSLTGSTGELFFGEGSRLTVL.

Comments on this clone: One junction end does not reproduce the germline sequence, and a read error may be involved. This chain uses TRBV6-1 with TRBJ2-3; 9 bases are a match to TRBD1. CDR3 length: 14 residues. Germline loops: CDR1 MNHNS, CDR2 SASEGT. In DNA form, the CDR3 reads TGTGCCAGCAGGGAAGGACAGGGGCCAGGTACGCAGTATTTT. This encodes CASREGQGPGTQYF.

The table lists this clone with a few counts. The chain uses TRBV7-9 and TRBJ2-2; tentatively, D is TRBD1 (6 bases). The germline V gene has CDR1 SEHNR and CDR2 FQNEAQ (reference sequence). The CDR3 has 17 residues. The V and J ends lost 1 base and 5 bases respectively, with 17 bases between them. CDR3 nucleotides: TGTGCCAGCAGCTTAGAGTATGAGGGGGTTGAAACCGGGGAGCTGTTTTTT. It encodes CASSLEYEGVETGELFF.

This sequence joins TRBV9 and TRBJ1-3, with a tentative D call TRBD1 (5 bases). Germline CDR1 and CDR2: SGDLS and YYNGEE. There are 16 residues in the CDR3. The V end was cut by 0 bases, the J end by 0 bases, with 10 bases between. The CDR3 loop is CASSVAGQGSGNTIYF. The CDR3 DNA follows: TGTGCCAGCAGCGTAGCGGGCCAGGGCTCTGGAAACACCATATATTTT.

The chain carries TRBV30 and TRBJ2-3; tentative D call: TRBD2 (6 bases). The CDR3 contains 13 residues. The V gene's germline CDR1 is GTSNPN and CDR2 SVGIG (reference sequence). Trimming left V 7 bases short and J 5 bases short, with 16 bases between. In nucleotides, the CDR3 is TGTGCCTATGTCGGGGGAGGCAGAGATACGCAGTATTTT. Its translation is CAYVGGGRDTQYF.

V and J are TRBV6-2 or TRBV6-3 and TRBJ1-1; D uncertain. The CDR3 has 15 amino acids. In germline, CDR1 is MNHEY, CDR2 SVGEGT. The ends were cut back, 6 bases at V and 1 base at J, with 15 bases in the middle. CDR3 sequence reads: CASSSPPGGNTEAFF. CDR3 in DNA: TGTGCCAGCAGCTCCCCCCCCGGTGGGAACACTGAAGCTTTCTTT.

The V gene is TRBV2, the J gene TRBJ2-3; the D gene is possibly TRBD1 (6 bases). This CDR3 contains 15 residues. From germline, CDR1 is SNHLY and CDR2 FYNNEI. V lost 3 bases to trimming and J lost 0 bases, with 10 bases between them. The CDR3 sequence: CASSEGTTSTDTQYF. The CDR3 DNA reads TGTGCCAGCAGTGAGGGGACAACTAGCACAGATACGCAGTATTTT.

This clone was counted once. In DNA, the CDR3 is TGCGCCAGCAGCTTGGGGGACAGGGGGACCTACAATGAGCAGTTCTTC. Translating it yields CASSLGDRGTYNEQFF. V gene TRBV5-1 combines with J gene TRBJ2-1; 11 nucleotides match TRBD1. V lost 0 bases to trimming and J lost 2 bases; unmatched junction nucleotides: 1. The CDR3 is 16 amino acids. Germline CDR1 is SGHRS and CDR2 is YFSETQ.

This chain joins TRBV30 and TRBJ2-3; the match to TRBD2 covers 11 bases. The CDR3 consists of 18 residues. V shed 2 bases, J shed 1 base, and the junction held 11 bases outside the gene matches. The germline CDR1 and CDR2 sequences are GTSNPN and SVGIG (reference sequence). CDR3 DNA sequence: TGTGCCTGGAGTAAGGAGGTGCTAGCGGGGGGACGCACAGATACGCAGTATTTT. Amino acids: CAWSKEVLAGGRTDTQYF.

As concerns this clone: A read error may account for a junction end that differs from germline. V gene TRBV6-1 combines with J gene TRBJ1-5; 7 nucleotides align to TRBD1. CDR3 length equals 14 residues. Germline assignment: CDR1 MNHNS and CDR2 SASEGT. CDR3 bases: TGTGCCAGCAGGGAAGGGGGCCGTGGTCAGCCCCAGCATTTT. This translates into CASREGGRGQPQHF.

The CDR3 sequence is CASSRGLHYGYTF. The CDR3 region has the DNA TGTGCCAGCAGCCGCGGGCTTCACTATGGCTACACCTTC. This sequence joins TRBV14 and TRBJ1-2; D not certain. Trimming stripped 4 bases from V and 3 bases from J, with 9 bases between. From germline, CDR1 is SGHDN and CDR2 FVKESK. The CDR3 sequence is 13 residues long.

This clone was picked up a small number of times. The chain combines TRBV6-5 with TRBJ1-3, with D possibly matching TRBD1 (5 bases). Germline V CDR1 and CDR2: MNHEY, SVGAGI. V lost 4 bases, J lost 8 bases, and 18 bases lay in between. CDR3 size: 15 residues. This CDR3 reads CASSSAGLVQDTIYF. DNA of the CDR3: TGTGCCAGCAGTTCAGCAGGGTTGGTCCAAGACACCATATATTTT.

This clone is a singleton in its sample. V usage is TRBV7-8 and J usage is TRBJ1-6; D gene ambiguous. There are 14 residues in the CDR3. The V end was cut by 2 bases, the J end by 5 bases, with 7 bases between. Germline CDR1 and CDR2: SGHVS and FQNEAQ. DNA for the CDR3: TGTGCCAGCAGCTTATCTGCTAATAATTCACCCCTCCACTTT. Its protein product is CASSLSANNSPLHF.

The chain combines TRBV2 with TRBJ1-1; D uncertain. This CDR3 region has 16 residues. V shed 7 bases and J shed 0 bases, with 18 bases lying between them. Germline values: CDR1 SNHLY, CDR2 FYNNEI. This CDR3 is CASTSDQKYMNTEAFF. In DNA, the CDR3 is TGTGCCAGCACCTCCGATCAGAAGTATATGAACACTGAAGCTTTCTTT. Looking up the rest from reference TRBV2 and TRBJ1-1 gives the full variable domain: EPEVTQTPSHQVTQMGQEVILRCVPISNHLYFYWYRQILGQKVEFLVSFYNNEISEKSEIFDDQFSVERPDGSNFTLKIRSTKLEDSAMYFCASTSDQKYMNTEAFFGQGTRLTVV.

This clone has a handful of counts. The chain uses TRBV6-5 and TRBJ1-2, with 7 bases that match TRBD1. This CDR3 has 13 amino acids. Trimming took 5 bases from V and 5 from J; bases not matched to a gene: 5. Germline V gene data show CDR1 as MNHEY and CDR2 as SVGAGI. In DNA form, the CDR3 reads TGTGCCAGCAGTCCCGACAGGGAGTATGGCTACACCTTC. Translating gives CASSPDREYGYTF.

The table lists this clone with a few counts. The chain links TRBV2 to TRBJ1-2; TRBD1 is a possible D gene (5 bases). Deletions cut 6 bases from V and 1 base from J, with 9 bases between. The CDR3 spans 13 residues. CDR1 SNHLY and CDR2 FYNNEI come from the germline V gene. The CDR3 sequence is CASRLQDNYGYTF. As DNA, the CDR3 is TGTGCCAGCAGACTACAGGATAACTATGGCTACACCTTC.

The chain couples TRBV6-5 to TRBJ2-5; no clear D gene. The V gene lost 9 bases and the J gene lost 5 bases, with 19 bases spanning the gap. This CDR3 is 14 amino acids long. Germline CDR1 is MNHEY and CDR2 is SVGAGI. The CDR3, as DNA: TGTGCCAGTAGGCGAGACTCCGGCGTGGAGACCCAGTACTTC. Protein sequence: CASRRDSGVETQYF.

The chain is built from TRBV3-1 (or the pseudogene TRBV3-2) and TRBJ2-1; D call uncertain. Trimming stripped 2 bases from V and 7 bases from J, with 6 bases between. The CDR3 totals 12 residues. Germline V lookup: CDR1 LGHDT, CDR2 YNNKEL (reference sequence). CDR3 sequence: CASSQTANEQFF. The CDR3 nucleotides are TGTGCCAGCAGCCAAACCGCGAATGAGCAGTTCTTC.

CDR3 bases: TGCGCCAGCAGCTCCCCCTCAGACTCTAGCTTGGTACAGAGCAATGAGCAGTTCTTC. It yields the protein CASSSPSDSSLVQSNEQFF. J is TRBJ2-1 and V is TRBV5-1; possibly TRBD2 for D (5 bases). V lost 3 bases, J lost 6 bases, and 28 bases lay in between. This CDR3 is 19 amino acids long. The germline V gene has CDR1 SGHRS and CDR2 YFSETQ.

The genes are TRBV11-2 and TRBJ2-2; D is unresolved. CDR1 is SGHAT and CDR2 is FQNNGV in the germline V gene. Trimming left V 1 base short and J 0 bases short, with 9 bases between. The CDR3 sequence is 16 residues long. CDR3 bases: TGTGCCAGCAGCTTAGTGGCCCTAGCGAACACCGGGGAGCTGTTTTTT. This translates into CASSLVALANTGELFF.

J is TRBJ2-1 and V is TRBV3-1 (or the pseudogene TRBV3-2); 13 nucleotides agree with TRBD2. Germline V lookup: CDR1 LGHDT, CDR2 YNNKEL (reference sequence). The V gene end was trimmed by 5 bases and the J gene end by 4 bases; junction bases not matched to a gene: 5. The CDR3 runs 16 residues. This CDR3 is CASSIRLAGGYNEQFF. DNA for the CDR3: TGTGCCAGCAGCATTCGACTAGCGGGGGGATACAATGAGCAGTTCTTC.